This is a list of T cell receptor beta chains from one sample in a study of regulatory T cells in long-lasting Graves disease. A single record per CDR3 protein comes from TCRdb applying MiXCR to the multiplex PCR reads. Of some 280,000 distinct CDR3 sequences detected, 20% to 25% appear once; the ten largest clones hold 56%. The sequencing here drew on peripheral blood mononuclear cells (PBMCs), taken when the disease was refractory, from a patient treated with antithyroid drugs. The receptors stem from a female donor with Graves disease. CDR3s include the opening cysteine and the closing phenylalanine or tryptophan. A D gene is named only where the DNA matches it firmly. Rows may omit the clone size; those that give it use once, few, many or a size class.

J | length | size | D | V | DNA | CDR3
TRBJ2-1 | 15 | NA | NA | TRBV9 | TGTGCCAGCAGCGTAGAGTCCAGGGTTCGCGATGAGCAGTTCTTC | CASSVESRVRDEQFF
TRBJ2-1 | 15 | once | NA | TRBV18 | TGTGCCAGCTCACCCGATGTGACAGCCTACAATGAGCAGTTCTTC | CASSPDVTAYNEQFF
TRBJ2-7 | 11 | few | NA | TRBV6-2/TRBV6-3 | TGTGCCAGCAGTCAGGGACAACAGCAGTACTTC | CASSQGQQQYF
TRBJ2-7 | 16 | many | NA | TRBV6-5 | TGTGCCAGCAGTTACGGACTGGACCGCTCCTCCTACGAGCAGTACTTC | CASSYGLDRSSYEQYF
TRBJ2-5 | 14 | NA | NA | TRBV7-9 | TGTGCCAGCAGCCACCCCACCGTCCAAGAGGCCCAGTACTTC | CASSHPTVQEAQYF
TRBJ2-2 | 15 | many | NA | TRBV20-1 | TGCAGTGCATTAATTAGCGGACTTTACACCGGGGAGCTGTTTTTT | CSALISGLYTGELFF
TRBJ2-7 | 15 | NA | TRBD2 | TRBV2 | TGTGCCAGCAGTGAGAGCGGGAGCTTGGGGTACGAGCAGTACTTC | CASSESGSLGYEQYF
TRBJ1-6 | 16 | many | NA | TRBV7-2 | TGTGCCAGCAGCTTAGACGTGGCCAGGCATAATTCACCCCTCCACTTT | CASSLDVARHNSPLHF
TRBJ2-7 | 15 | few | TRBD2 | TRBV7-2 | TGTGCCAGCAGCCGGACTAGCGGGGACTCCTACGAGCAGTACTTC | CASSRTSGDSYEQYF
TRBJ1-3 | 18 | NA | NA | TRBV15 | TGTGCCACCAGCAGAGACTATACGACAGGTTACTCTGGAAACACCATATATTTT | CATSRDYTTGYSGNTIYF
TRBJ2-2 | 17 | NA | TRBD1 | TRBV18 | TGTGCCAGCTCACCGGGACAGGGCCGAATGGGCACCGGGGAGCTGTTTTTT | CASSPGQGRMGTGELFF
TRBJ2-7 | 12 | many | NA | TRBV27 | TGTGCCAGCGGCCCTCCCCCCTACGAGCAGTACTTC | CASGPPPYEQYF
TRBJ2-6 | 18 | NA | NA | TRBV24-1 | TGTGCCACCAGTGATTCCCGGGACGGCACCTCTGGGGCCAACGTCCTGACTTTC | CATSDSRDGTSGANVLTF
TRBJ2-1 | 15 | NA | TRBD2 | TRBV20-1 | TGCAGTGCTAGACTAGCGGGAGGCGCGGACAATGAGCAGTTCTTC | CSARLAGGADNEQFF
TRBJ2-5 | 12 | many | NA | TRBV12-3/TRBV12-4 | TGTGCCAGCACACTAAACGGAGAGACCCAGTACTTC | CASTLNGETQYF
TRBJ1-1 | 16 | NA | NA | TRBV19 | TGTGCCAGTAGTATCCCCGTCCGAGCTCCTAACACTGAAGCTTTCTTT | CASSIPVRAPNTEAFF
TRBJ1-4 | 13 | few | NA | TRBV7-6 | TGTGCCAGCAGCACCACGCAAAGTGAAAAACTGTTTTTT | CASSTTQSEKLFF
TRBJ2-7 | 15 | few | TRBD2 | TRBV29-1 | TGCAGCGTTCAACTAGCGGGAGGGCCAGGGTACGAGCAGTACTTC | CSVQLAGGPGYEQYF
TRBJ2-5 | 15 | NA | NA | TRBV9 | TGTGCCAGCAGCGTAGCGGTCAGGGACCAAGAGACCCAGTACTTC | CASSVAVRDQETQYF
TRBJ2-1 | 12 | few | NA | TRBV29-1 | TGCAGCGTACTAAGCTCCTACAATGAGCAGTTCTTC | CSVLSSYNEQFF
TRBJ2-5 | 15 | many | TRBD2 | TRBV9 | TGTGCCAGCAGCGCGTCGGGGGGGCGCGGGGAGACCCAGTACTTC | CASSASGGRGETQYF
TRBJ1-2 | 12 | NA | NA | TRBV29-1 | TGCAGCGTTGAAGTGTCAGCCTATGGCTACACCTTC | CSVEVSAYGYTF
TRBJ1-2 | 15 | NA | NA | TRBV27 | TGTGCCAGCAGTTTATCAGGGGCGGGAATCTATGGCTACACCTTC | CASSLSGAGIYGYTF
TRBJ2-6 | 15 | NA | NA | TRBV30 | TGTGCCTGGAGTGACAGTTCCCCGATATGGGGCGTCCTGACTTTC | CAWSDSSPIWGVLTF
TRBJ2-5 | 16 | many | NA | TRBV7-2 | TGTGCCAGCAGCTTAGCGGGCGGCTTCACGTCAGAGACCCAGTACTTC | CASSLAGGFTSETQYF
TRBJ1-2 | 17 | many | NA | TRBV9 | TGTGCCAGCAGCGTAGACGAGGCCTTCTGGGACTCCGATGGCTACACCTTC | CASSVDEAFWDSDGYTF
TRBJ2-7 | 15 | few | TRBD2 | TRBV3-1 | TGTGCCAGCAGCCAAGTGGCTAGCGGGCCTTACGAGCAGTACTTC | CASSQVASGPYEQYF
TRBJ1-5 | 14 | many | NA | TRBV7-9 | TGTGCCAGCAGCTTAGATGGTAGCAATCAGCCCCAGCATTTT | CASSLDGSNQPQHF
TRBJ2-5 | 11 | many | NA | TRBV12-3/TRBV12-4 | TGTGCCAGCAGTACCGTAGAGACCCAGTACTTC | CASSTVETQYF
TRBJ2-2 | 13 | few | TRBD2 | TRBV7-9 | TGTGCCAGCAGTCCGGGGGGCACCGGGGAGCTGTTTTTT | CASSPGGTGELFF
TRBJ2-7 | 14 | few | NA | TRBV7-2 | TGTGCCAGCAGCTTTCTTCTGGGGACCTACGAGCAGTACTTC | CASSFLLGTYEQYF
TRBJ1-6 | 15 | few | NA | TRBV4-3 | TGCGCCAGCAGCCAAGATCGGGGATATAATTCACCCCTCCACTTT | CASSQDRGYNSPLHF
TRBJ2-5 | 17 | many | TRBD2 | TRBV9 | TGTGCCAGCAGCGCATGGGAGGGGAGTCGGGGGCAAGAGACCCAGTACTTC | CASSAWEGSRGQETQYF
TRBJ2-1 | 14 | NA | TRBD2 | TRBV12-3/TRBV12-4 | TGTGCCAGCAGTACTAGCGGGTCCTACAATGAGCAGTTCTTC | CASSTSGSYNEQFF
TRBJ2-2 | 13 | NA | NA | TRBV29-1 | TGCAGCGTTGATGGCCCCGGGACCGGGGAGCTGTTTTTT | CSVDGPGTGELFF
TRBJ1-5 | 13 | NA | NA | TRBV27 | TGTGCCAGCAGTTGGACTAGTGAACAGCCCCAGCATTTT | CASSWTSEQPQHF
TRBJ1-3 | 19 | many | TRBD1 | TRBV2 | TGTGCCAGCTTGTTCGGAGGGGACAGGGAGCCGATTGGGGAAAACACCATATATTTT | CASLFGGDREPIGENTIYF
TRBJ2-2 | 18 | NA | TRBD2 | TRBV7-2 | TGTGCCAGCAGCTTAGCGTGGACTAGCGGGAGGCGTATCGGGGAGCTGTTTTTT | CASSLAWTSGRRIGELFF
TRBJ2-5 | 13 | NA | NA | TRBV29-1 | TGCAGCGTTGATGCGGACACGCAAGAGACCCAGTACTTC | CSVDADTQETQYF
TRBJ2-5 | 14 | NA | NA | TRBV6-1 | TGTGCCAGCACAGGTGGTGGGGCCCCAGAGACCCAGTACTTC | CASTGGGAPETQYF
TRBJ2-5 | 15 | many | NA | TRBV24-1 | TGTGCCACCAGTGAAGGCGGAGGGGGCGTCGGGACCCAGTACTTC | CATSEGGGGVGTQYF
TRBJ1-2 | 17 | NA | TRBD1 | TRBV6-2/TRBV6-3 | TGTGCCAGCAGTTCGGTCGCTCGGACAGGGACAGCTAAGGGCTACACCTTC | CASSSVARTGTAKGYTF
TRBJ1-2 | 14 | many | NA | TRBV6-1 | TGTGCCAGCAGTCAGACCAGGGAAAGCGGTGGCTACACCTTC | CASSQTRESGGYTF
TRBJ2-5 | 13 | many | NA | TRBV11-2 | TGTGCCAGCAGCCGACAGAACCAAGAGACCCAGTACTTC | CASSRQNQETQYF
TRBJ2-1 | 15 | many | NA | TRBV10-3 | TGTGCCATCAGTTTAGAGCGAGTAGTATACAATGAGCAGTTCTTC | CAISLERVVYNEQFF
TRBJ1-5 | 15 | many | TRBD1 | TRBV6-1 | TGTGCCAGCAGACGGGACAGGGGAGTTGGCCAGCCCCAGCATTTT | CASRRDRGVGQPQHF
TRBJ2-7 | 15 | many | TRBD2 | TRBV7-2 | TGTGCCAGCAGCTTAGCCCCAGCGGGGACCTACGAGCAGTACTTC | CASSLAPAGTYEQYF
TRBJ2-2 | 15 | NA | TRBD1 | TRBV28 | TGTGCCAGCAGCCCAGGACAGGGCTACCCCGGGGAGCTGTTTTTT | CASSPGQGYPGELFF
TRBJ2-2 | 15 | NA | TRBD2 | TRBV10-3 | TGTGCCATCAGTACGACTAGCGGGACGGACGGGGAGCTGTTTTTT | CAISTTSGTDGELFF
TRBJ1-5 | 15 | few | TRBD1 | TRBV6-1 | TGTGCCAGCGGAGGACAGGGGGGAAGCAATCAGCCCCAGCATTTT | CASGGQGGSNQPQHF
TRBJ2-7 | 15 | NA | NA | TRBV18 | TGTGCCAGCTCACCCGGGGGGCGCCCTGCTATAGAGCAGTACTTC | CASSPGGRPAIEQYF
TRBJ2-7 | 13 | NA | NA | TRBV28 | TGTGCCAGCAAGCGGCAGGATGGCTACGAGCAGTACTTC | CASKRQDGYEQYF
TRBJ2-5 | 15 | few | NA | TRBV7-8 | TGTGCCAGCAGCTTAGGCCGGTCGGTGTTTGAGACCCAGTACTTC | CASSLGRSVFETQYF